This T cell receptor (beta chain) was sequenced for a study of CXCR3-negative and CXCR3-positive naive CD8 T cells. Points from the study as a whole: Naive cells that were CXCR3-positive had more hydrophobic TRB CDR3s (compared with CXCR3-negative naive cells).

The CDR3 contains 16 residues. The germline V gene has CDR1 MGHDK and CDR2 SYGVNS. About this clonotype itself: Its antigen is not identified.

It was by 5' RACE with UMI labels that the TRB cDNA libraries were prepared. TCRdb re-called the 5' RACE reads and gives one entry per CDR3 protein, without DNA. The ten top clones account for around 0.37%, within a sample of 100,000 to 150,000 distinct CDR3 sequences. The rearrangement uses TRBV25-1 and TRBJ1-1; TCRdb names TRBD1, which stays unverified in the absence of DNA. Sequenced: naive CXCR3+ CD8+ T cells from blood. Subset defined: CD45RO-CCR7+CD27+CD95- naive CD8+ T cells expressing CXCR3 (TNR3+). The clonotype was recovered from a human donor in good health. Some clones in this sample may be carry-over from other donors' samples. CDR3: CASSGRDGRLDTEAFF.